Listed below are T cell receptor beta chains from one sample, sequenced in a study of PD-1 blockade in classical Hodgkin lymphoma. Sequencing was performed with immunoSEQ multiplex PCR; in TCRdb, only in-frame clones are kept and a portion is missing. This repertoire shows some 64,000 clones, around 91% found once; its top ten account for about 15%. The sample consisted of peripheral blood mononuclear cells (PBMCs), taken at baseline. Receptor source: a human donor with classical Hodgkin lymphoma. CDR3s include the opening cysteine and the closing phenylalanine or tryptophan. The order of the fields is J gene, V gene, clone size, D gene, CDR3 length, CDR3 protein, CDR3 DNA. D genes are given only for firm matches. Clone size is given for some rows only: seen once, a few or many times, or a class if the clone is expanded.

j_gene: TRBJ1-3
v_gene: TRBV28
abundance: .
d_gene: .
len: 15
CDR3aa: CASSLGRANGNTIYF
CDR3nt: TGTGCCAGCAGTTTGGGCAGGGCGAATGGAAACACCATATATTTT

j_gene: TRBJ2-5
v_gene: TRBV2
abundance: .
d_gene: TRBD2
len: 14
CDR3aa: CASTVAGGQETQYF
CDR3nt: TGTGCCAGCACCGTAGCGGGGGGCCAAGAGACCCAGTACTTC

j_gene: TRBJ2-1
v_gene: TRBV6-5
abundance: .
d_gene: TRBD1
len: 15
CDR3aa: CASSIQGWALNEQFF
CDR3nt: TGTGCCAGCAGTATACAGGGGTGGGCCCTCAATGAGCAGTTCTTC

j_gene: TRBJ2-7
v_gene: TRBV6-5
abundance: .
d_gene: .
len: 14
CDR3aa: CASSYGQYSYEQYF
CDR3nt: TGTGCCAGCAGTTATGGGCAGTACTCCTACGAGCAGTACTTC

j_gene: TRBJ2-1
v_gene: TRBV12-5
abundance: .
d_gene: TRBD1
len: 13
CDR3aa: CASGDTGGGEQFF
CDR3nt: TGTGCTAGTGGTGACACAGGGGGCGGTGAGCAGTTCTTC

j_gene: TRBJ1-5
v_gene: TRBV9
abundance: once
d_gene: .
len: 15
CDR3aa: CASSVDDSPNQPQHF
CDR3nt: TGTGCCAGCAGCGTAGATGACAGTCCAAATCAGCCCCAGCATTTT

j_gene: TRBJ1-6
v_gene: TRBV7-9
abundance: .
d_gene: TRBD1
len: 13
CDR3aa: CASSGTVVSPLHF
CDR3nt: TGTGCCAGCAGCGGGACAGTGGTTTCACCCCTCCACTTT

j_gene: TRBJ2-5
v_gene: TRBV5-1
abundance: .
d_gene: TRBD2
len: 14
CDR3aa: CASRMSGGKETQYF
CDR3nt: TGCGCCAGCAGGATGAGCGGGGGAAAAGAGACCCAGTACTTC

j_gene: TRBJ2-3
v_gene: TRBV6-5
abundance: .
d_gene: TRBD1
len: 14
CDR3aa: CASRRDRFTDTQYF
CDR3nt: TGTGCCAGCAGAAGGGACAGGTTCACAGATACGCAGTATTTT

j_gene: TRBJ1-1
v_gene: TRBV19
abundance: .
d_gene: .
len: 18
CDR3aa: CASSIVNRVSIQGTEAFF
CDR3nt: TGTGCCAGTAGTATAGTTAACAGGGTGTCGATACAGGGCACTGAAGCTTTCTTT

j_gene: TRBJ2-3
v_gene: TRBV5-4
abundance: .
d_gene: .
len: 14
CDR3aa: CASSPRHQADTQYF
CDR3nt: TGTGCCAGCAGCCCTAGACATCAGGCAGATACGCAGTATTTT

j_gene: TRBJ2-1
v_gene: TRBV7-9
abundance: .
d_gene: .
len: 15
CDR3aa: CATNSRGKLYNEQFF
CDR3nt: TGTGCCACCAACTCCCGGGGCAAGCTATACAATGAGCAGTTCTTC

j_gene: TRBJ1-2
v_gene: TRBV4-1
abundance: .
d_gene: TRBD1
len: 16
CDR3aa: CASSPGQGATLYGYTF
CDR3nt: TGCGCCAGCAGCCCGGGACAGGGAGCTACTCTCTATGGCTACACCTTC

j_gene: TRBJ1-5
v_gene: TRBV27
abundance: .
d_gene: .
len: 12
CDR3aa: CASSFPNQPQHF
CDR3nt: TGTGCCAGCAGTTTCCCCAATCAGCCCCAGCATTTT

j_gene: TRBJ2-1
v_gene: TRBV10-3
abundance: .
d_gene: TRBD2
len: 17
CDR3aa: CAINPRAGGHSYNEQFF
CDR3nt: TGTGCCATCAACCCTAGAGCGGGGGGCCACTCCTACAATGAGCAGTTCTTC

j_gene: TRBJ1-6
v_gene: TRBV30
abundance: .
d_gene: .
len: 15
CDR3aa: CAWSVLQGFNSPLHF
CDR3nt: TGTGCCTGGAGTGTACTTCAGGGTTTCAATTCACCCCTCCACTTT

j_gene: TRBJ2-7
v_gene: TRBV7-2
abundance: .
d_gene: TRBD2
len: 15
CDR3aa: CASSTRLAGSHEQYF
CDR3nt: TGTGCCAGCAGCACCCGACTAGCGGGGTCCCACGAGCAGTACTTC

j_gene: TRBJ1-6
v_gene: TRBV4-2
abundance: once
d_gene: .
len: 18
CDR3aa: CASSQEEGSSSYNSPLHF
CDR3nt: TGTGCCAGCAGCCAAGAGGAGGGATCCAGCTCCTATAATTCACCCCTCCACTTT

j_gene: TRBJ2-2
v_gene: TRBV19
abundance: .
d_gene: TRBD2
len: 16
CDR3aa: CASQWEAGPNTGELFF
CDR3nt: TGTGCCAGCCAGTGGGAAGCGGGGCCCAACACCGGGGAGCTGTTTTTT